The 19 T cell receptor beta chains given below trace back to one sample, sequenced in a study of T cells in Graves' hyperthyroidism and ophthalmopathy. RNA transcripts were the template for amplifying TCR beta CDR3 regions. An initial round of RT-PCR targeting the TCR CDR3 relied on the HTBI primer set. TCRdb itself ran the multiplex PCR reads through MiXCR, one entry per CDR3 protein. The sample yields more than 500,000 distinct CDR3 sequences, about 15% seen once. The sequencing input was blood. The receptors were gathered from a woman between 35 and 50 years old with Graves' hyperthyroidism.

This clonotype occurred a few times. Germline is not matched at one junction end, which may reflect a read error. The rearrangement joins TRBV6-1 to TRBJ2-5; weak D call: TRBD1 (6 bases). From germline, CDR1 is MNHNS and CDR2 SASEGT. This CDR3 has 13 residues. The CDR3 region has the DNA TGTGCCAGCAGTGTGGGACACCAGGAGACCCAGTACTTC. It is translated as CASSVGHQETQYF.

For this clonotype: Since a much larger clone is just one base distant, this may be a read error. The chain joins TRBV18 to TRBJ2-7; D gene unclear. Germline CDR1 KGHSH, CDR2 LQKENI. This CDR3 has 16 residues. The CDR3 loop is CASPPVSGQVAYEQYF. As DNA, the CDR3 is TGTGCCAGCCCACCAGTTTCCGGGCAGGTGGCCTACGAGCAGTACTTC.

This clonotype appeared a few times. The gene calls are TRBV5-5 and TRBJ2-5; 9 bases match TRBD2. The CDR3 has 23 residues. The J segment lost 4 bases and the V segment lost 4 bases, leaving 32 bases of the junction unmatched. Germline V gene sequence: CDR1 SGHKS, CDR2 YYEKEE (reference sequence). CDR3 in amino acids: CASSRQGLAGFRPPKSGGETQYF. In DNA form, the CDR3 reads TGTGCCAGCAGCAGGCAGGGGCTAGCGGGATTTAGGCCCCCCAAAAGCGGTGGAGAGACCCAGTACTTC. Full variable domain (rest looked up from reference TRBV5-5 and TRBJ2-5): DAGVTQSPTHLIKTRGQQVTLRCSPISGHKSVSWYQQVLGQGPQFIFQYYEKEERGRGNFPDRFSARQFPNYSSELNVNALLLGDSALYLCASSRQGLAGFRPPKSGGETQYFGPGTRLLVL.

This clonotype showed up many times. The chain combines TRBV3-1 with TRBJ2-7; D is unresolved. Trimming left V 1 base short and J 2 bases short, with 6 bases between. Germline V gives CDR1 LGHDT, CDR2 YNNKEL (reference sequence). The CDR3 has 13 amino acids. The CDR3: CASSQVSTYEQYF. The CDR3 DNA reads as TGTGCCAGCAGCCAAGTGTCGACCTACGAGCAGTACTTC.

Many counts were recorded for this clonotype. The rearrangement joins TRBV5-1 to TRBJ2-2; D gene ambiguous. Per the germline V gene, CDR1 is SGHRS and CDR2 is YFSETQ. This CDR3 is built from 16 residues. Trimming left V 0 bases short and J 3 bases short, with 12 bases between. The CDR3 sequence: CASSLDIGQHTGELFF. The CDR3 DNA follows: TGCGCCAGCAGCTTGGACATCGGGCAACACACCGGGGAGCTGTTTTTT.

This clonotype was observed many times. The chain couples TRBV6-1 to TRBJ1-5; D is ambiguous. CDR3 length: 14 residues. V lost 8 bases, J lost 0 bases, and 11 bases lay in between. CDR1 and CDR2 from the germline V gene are MNHNS and SASEGT. The CDR3 DNA reads as TGTGCCAGCGGAGAACCCTATAGCAATCAGCCCCAGCATTTT. Residues: CASGEPYSNQPQHF.

This clonotype was recorded a few times. This may stem from a read error, because a much larger clone lies one nucleotide away. The genes are TRBV27 and TRBJ2-3; 8 bases are a match to TRBD2. CDR3 length equals 15 residues. Germline V gives CDR1 MNHEY, CDR2 SMNVEV (reference sequence). V shed 4 bases and J 1 base; nucleotides not matched to a gene: 4. The CDR3 DNA reads TGTGCCAGCAGTTCGGGACTAGGGGGCACAGATACGCAGTATTTT. This encodes CASSSGLGGTDTQYF.

This clonotype appeared many times. This chain connects TRBV2 to TRBJ2-1; TRBD2 matches 13 bases. This CDR3 has 17 amino acids. Trimming removed 5 bases from V and 0 bases from J; junction bases left unmatched: 4. Germline loops: CDR1 SNHLY, CDR2 FYNNEI. Here the CDR3 DNA reads TGTGCCAGCAGTATACGGACTAGCGGGAGCTCCTACAATGAGCAGTTCTTC. It translates to CASSIRTSGSSYNEQFF.

The chain employs TRBV6-1 and TRBJ2-3; TRBD2 matches at 7 bases. The germline V gene has CDR1 MNHNS and CDR2 SASEGT. This CDR3 has 14 amino acids. J was trimmed by 5 bases and V by 3 bases; bases with no gene match: 5. The CDR3 region has the DNA TGTGCCAGCAGTGAGACTAGCCGACGAGATACGCAGTATTTT. Protein product: CASSETSRRDTQYF.

This clonotype was recorded a few times. CDR3 DNA: TGCGCCAGCAGCTTTACTGTACTCGTAGCGGGAGGCGAAAAGACCCAGTACTTC. This gives the protein CASSFTVLVAGGEKTQYF. The gene calls are TRBV5-1 and TRBJ2-5; 10 positions agree with TRBD2. The J segment lost 6 bases and the V segment lost 2 bases, leaving 16 bases of the junction unmatched. Per germline, CDR1 SGHRS and CDR2 YFSETQ. The CDR3 extends over 18 amino acids.

In this sample, this clonotype turned up many times. The chain joins TRBV2 to TRBJ2-7; TRBD2 agrees at 13 bases. There are 16 residues in the CDR3. The V gene end was trimmed by 6 bases and the J gene end by 7 bases; junction bases not matched to a gene: 12. The germline V gene has CDR1 SNHLY and CDR2 FYNNEI. The CDR3 sequence is CASSDLLAGGPGEQYF. CDR3 nucleotide sequence: TGTGCCAGCAGCGACTTACTAGCGGGAGGGCCGGGAGAGCAGTACTTC. Full variable domain (remainder filled in from reference TRBV2 and TRBJ2-7): EPEVTQTPSHQVTQMGQEVILRCVPISNHLYFYWYRQILGQKVEFLVSFYNNEISEKSEIFDDQFSVERPDGSNFTLKIRSTKLEDSAMYFCASSDLLAGGPGEQYFGPGTRLTVT.

This clonotype occurred many times. The rearrangement links TRBV7-2 to TRBJ2-3; 10 nucleotides match TRBD2. The V gene's germline CDR1 is SGHTA and CDR2 FQGNSA. V lost 6 bases and J lost 4; bases outside the gene matches: 16. The CDR3 loop spans 18 amino acids. The CDR3 here is CASRPDRLAGVIADTQYF. The CDR3 nucleotides read TGTGCCAGCAGGCCGGATAGGCTAGCGGGAGTCATCGCAGATACGCAGTATTTT.

In this sample, this clonotype turned up a few times. The chain combines TRBV6-1 with TRBJ2-7; TRBD1 agrees at 7 bases. V lost 7 bases, J lost 0 bases, and 3 bases stayed unmatched. This CDR3 has 13 amino acids. Germline V gene lookup returns CDR1 MNHNS and CDR2 SASEGT. The CDR3 loop is CASTGQSSYEQYF. CDR3 sequence (DNA): TGTGCCAGCACGGGACAGAGCTCCTACGAGCAGTACTTC.

This clonotype was counted ten times or more. This chain uses TRBV4-1 with TRBJ2-7; 11 bases are shared with TRBD2. The CDR3 has 14 amino acids. The V gene's germline CDR1 is MGHRA and CDR2 YSYEKL. The V segment lost 2 bases and the J segment 4 bases; nucleotides outside the gene matches: 1. Written as DNA, the CDR3 is TGCGCCAGCAGCCAAACTAGCGGGAGTTACGAGCAGTACTTC. It codes for CASSQTSGSYEQYF.

The V and J genes are TRBV9 and TRBJ2-3; 12 nucleotides align to TRBD2. Germline assignment: CDR1 SGDLS and CDR2 YYNGEE. The CDR3 extends over 16 amino acids. V shed 4 bases and J 5 bases; nucleotides not matched to a gene: 8. The CDR3 DNA follows: TGTGCCAGCAGCTCTCGGACTAGCGGGAATGGAGATACGCAGTATTTT. Amino acids: CASSSRTSGNGDTQYF.

The chain has TRBV5-1 and TRBJ2-7; 11 bases fit TRBD1. Germline V CDR1 and CDR2: SGHRS, YFSETQ. J was trimmed by 3 bases and V by 5 bases; bases with no gene match: 7. The CDR3 has 15 residues. CDR3 DNA: TGCGCCAGCAGGGCCGGGACAGGGGGTTTCTACGAGCAGTACTTC. Encoded protein: CASRAGTGGFYEQYF.

This clonotype was recorded at least ten times. This chain uses TRBV30 with TRBJ2-1; TRBD2 aligns across 10 bases. Per germline, CDR1 GTSNPN and CDR2 SVGIG (reference sequence). Trimming at V came to 4 bases and at J to 0 bases, leaving 6 bases not matched to a gene. The CDR3 is 16 residues long. The CDR3 sequence: CAWTSSGRDSYNEQFF. In DNA form, the CDR3 reads TGTGCCTGGACCTCTAGCGGGAGAGACTCCTACAATGAGCAGTTCTTC.

This clonotype was seen more than once but under ten times. This chain links TRBV25-1 with TRBJ2-7; maybe TRBD1 (6 bases). This CDR3 is built from 13 residues. Germline CDR1 is MGHDK and CDR2 is SYGVNS. V was shortened by 6 bases and J by 7 bases, with 16 bases between the two germline ends. DNA of the CDR3: TGTGCCAGCAGAACAGGGTCAGGGAGAGAGCAGTACTTC. This translates into CASRTGSGREQYF.

The chain is built from TRBV10-3 and TRBJ1-1; 10 bases agree with TRBD1. V was pared by 11 bases and J by 7 bases, with 7 bases of the junction left unmatched. Germline CDR1 and CDR2: ENHRY and SYGVKD. The CDR3 spans 12 residues. CDR3 sequence reads: CAAGDRGLEAFF. CDR3 DNA sequence: TGTGCCGCGGGGGACAGGGGCCTTGAAGCTTTCTTT.